This TCR beta chain appears in the sequencing data of a study of Ad26.COV2.S vaccination and SARS-CoV-2 variants. Study conclusions and caveats: Recipients of either vaccine or placebo displayed similar breadth of non-spike TCRs.

Per the germline V gene, CDR1 is MDHEN and CDR2 is SYDVKM. Trimming pared 4 bases from V and 3 bases from J, leaving 15 bases between. The CDR3 totals 15 residues. Only in-frame clones appear in the TCRdb table, and some are missing; sequencing was by immunoSEQ multiplex PCR. In the table there are roughly 380,000 clones, about 85% of which are singletons. The treatment: roughly 18 received Ad26.COV2.S at low or high dose, single or two shots; about 5 received placebo; per-sample allocation not given. It was on day 63 after the first vaccine or placebo injection that samples were taken. In the case of this clone: The antigen is unknown.

Sequences were derived from peripheral blood, sampled in a trial of Ad26.COV2.S vaccine versus placebo. The rearrangement joins TRBV28 to TRBJ1-1, with D possibly matching TRBD1 (5 bases). This sequence was found in a person between 18 and 65 years old who received the Ad26.COV2.S COVID-19 vaccine or a placebo. The CDR3, as DNA: TGTGCCAGCAGTTCCGGGTTCTGGGGCGACACTGAAGCTTTCTTT. Encoded protein: CASSSGFWGDTEAFF.